These 29 T cell receptor beta chains originate from one sample sequenced in a study of blood T cell repertoires in COVID-19. Method: immunoSEQ multiplex PCR; TCRdb's copy keeps in-frame clones and lacks some. The table includes 60,000 to 70,000 clones, roughly 85% detected once. The sequenced sample consisted of peripheral blood. The receptors were gathered from a human donor in a cohort sampled during active COVID-19.

The chain has TRBV18 and TRBJ2-7; 13 bases align to TRBD2. V shed 4 bases and J 4 bases; nucleotides not matched to a gene: 4. The CDR3 contains 15 residues. Germline CDR1 is KGHSH and CDR2 is LQKENI. The CDR3 DNA reads TGTGCCAGCTCACGGGGACTAGCGGGGAAGTACGAGCAGTACTTC. It yields the protein CASSRGLAGKYEQYF.

This clone was counted between two and nine times. The V gene is TRBV5-1, the J gene TRBJ1-2; D perhaps matches TRBD1 (5 bases). From germline, CDR1 is SGHRS and CDR2 YFSETQ. V was cut by 2 bases and J by 7 bases, with 12 bases left in between. The CDR3 is made up of 13 amino acids. The CDR3 coding sequence is TGCGCCAGCAGCTTAGCAGGGTATAGTGGCTACACCTTC. Encoded protein: CASSLAGYSGYTF.

The chain links TRBV5-5 to TRBJ2-1; a weak D match, TRBD2 (6 bases). Germline V gene data show CDR1 as SGHKS and CDR2 as YYEKEE (reference sequence). The CDR3 runs 15 residues. Trimming stripped 0 bases from V and 2 bases from J, with 9 bases between. The CDR3: CASSLGDSAYNEQFF. In nucleotides, the CDR3 is TGTGCCAGCAGCTTGGGGGACTCAGCCTACAATGAGCAGTTCTTC.

This clone was seen a handful of times. CDR3 bases: TGCGCCAGCAGCCCACCCCCGGGACAGTTTAACTATGGCTACACCTTC. Translating gives CASSPPPGQFNYGYTF. The V gene is TRBV4-1, the J gene TRBJ1-2; 7 bases map to TRBD1. Germline-derived CDR1 and CDR2 are MGHRA and YSYEKL. The CDR3 length is 16 residues. After removal of 4 bases from V and 1 base from J, the junction contained 9 bases not matched to a gene.

The chain uses TRBV4-1 and TRBJ1-1, with D hard to call. Germline lookup yields CDR1 MGHRA and CDR2 YSYEKL. The CDR3 is 15 residues long. The V end lost 1 base, the J end lost 2 bases, and 11 bases lay between the germline ends. CDR3 amino acids: CASSQGWQRNTEAFF. Here the CDR3 DNA reads TGCGCCAGCAGCCAAGGTTGGCAGCGCAACACTGAAGCTTTCTTT.

V usage is TRBV5-4 and J usage is TRBJ2-3; D uncertain. V was pared by 0 bases and J by 7 bases, with 15 bases between. Germline V CDR1 and CDR2: SGHNT, YYREEE (reference sequence). CDR3 length: 15 residues. The CDR3 region is CASSLGPGLRNTQYF. CDR3 DNA: TGTGCCAGCAGCTTGGGCCCCGGGTTGCGGAATACGCAGTATTTT.

The chain carries TRBV7-8 and TRBJ2-1, with TRBD1 matching 7 bases. CDR3 length equals 14 residues. Germline V gives CDR1 SGHVS, CDR2 FQNEAQ. Trimming cost V 5 bases and J 6 bases; bases outside gene matches: 7. The CDR3 sequence: CASSHGQAFNEQFF. CDR3 DNA sequence: TGTGCCAGCAGCCACGGACAGGCCTTCAATGAGCAGTTCTTC.

J is TRBJ2-5 and V is TRBV27; 14 bases map to TRBD2. The length of the CDR3 is 16 residues. Germline V gene data show CDR1 as MNHEY and CDR2 as SMNVEV (reference sequence). The ends lost 5 bases at V and 4 bases at J; junction bases unmatched: 6. CDR3 bases: TGTGCCAGCAGTCGACTAGCGGGGGGGTCTAGAGAGACCCAGTACTTC. It specifies CASSRLAGGSRETQYF.

This clone came up once. The V call is TRBV27, the J call TRBJ1-1; D gene unclear. CDR1 is MNHEY, CDR2 SMNVEV, per germline (reference sequence). The CDR3 has 13 amino acids. The V end lost 3 bases, the J end lost 1 base, and 6 bases lay between the germline ends. In DNA, the CDR3 is TGTGCCAGCAGTTTCCAAAAGAACACTGAAGCTTTCTTT. It codes for CASSFQKNTEAFF.

This chain joins TRBV7-7 and TRBJ2-1, with TRBD2 matching over 11 bases. V shed 4 bases, J shed 9 bases, and the junction held 8 bases outside the gene matches. The CDR3 spans 15 residues. CDR1 is SSHAT and CDR2 is FNYEAQ in the germline V gene (reference sequence). The CDR3 sequence: CASSSVAGGYGEQFF. For the CDR3, the DNA is TGTGCCAGCAGCTCGGTAGCGGGGGGGTACGGTGAGCAGTTCTTC.

The rearrangement uses TRBV28 and TRBJ1-4; D may be TRBD1 (5 bases). Germline V gene data show CDR1 as MDHEN and CDR2 as SYDVKM. The CDR3 covers 15 residues. Trimming took 6 bases from V and 0 from J, leaving 11 bases between them. The CDR3 here is CASSRRGATNEKLFF. The CDR3 coding sequence is TGTGCCAGCAGCCGTCGGGGGGCAACTAATGAAAAACTGTTTTTT.

The chain combines TRBV7-2 with TRBJ2-7; D possibly corresponds to TRBD2 (6 bases). CDR3 length equals 16 residues. Germline V gene sequence: CDR1 SGHTA, CDR2 FQGNSA. Trimming stripped 1 base from V and 0 bases from J, with 13 bases between. The CDR3 here is CASSLGRDSSSYEQYF. The CDR3, as DNA: TGTGCCAGCAGCTTAGGCCGGGACTCCTCCTCCTACGAGCAGTACTTC.

The chain joins TRBV27 to TRBJ1-2; D remains unclear. This CDR3 has 14 residues. V was cut by 6 bases and J by 0 bases, with 11 bases left in between. Germline V CDR1 and CDR2: MNHEY, SMNVEV (reference sequence). CDR3 DNA sequence: TGTGCCAGCAGCCTGGCGGCCTCTAACTATGGCTACACCTTC. This encodes CASSLAASNYGYTF.

V is TRBV7-9 and J is TRBJ1-1; D perhaps matches TRBD1 (6 bases). Germline CDR1 SEHNR, CDR2 FQNEAQ (reference sequence). The CDR3 covers 12 residues. The germline V and J ends were trimmed by 4 bases and 8 bases, with 11 bases remaining between them. Here the CDR3 reads CASSYGRGEAFF. The CDR3 nucleotides are TGTGCCAGCAGCTACGGCAGGGGAGAAGCTTTCTTT.

This clone was found once. The chain recombines TRBV11-1 with TRBJ1-2, with TRBD1 identical over 7 bases. Germline trimming cut 5 bases from V and 0 bases from J; bases unmatched to any gene: 9. The CDR3 sequence is 16 residues long. Germline lookup yields CDR1 SGHAT and CDR2 FQDESV (reference sequence). Here the CDR3 reads CASSRKGTAANYGYTF. The DNA of the CDR3 is TGTGCCAGCAGCCGAAAAGGGACAGCAGCTAACTATGGCTACACCTTC.

In regard to this clone: Germline and junction disagree at one end, which may indicate a read error. The CDR3 here is CASSYSGTGYYDYTF. In nucleotides, the CDR3 is TGTGCCAGCAGTTACTCCGGGACAGGATATTATGACTACACCTTC. This chain joins TRBV6-5 and TRBJ1-2; 8 bases line up with TRBD1. The CDR3 runs 15 residues. Germline CDR1 and CDR2: MNHEY and SVGAGI.

V usage is TRBV7-2 and J usage is TRBJ2-5, with TRBD2 matching 12 bases. The V gene end was trimmed by 4 bases and the J gene end by 5 bases; junction bases not matched to a gene: 8. This CDR3 is built from 16 residues. Germline assignment: CDR1 SGHTA and CDR2 FQGNSA. CDR3 in amino acids: CASSYSSGGAWETQYF. The CDR3 nucleotides read TGTGCCAGCAGCTACTCTAGCGGGGGGGCCTGGGAGACCCAGTACTTC.

This clone was observed a few times. The J gene is TRBJ1-6, the V gene TRBV5-5; D call uncertain. V was shortened by 6 bases and J by 10 bases, with 14 bases between the two germline ends. Germline values: CDR1 SGHKS, CDR2 YYEKEE (reference sequence). The CDR3 extends over 13 amino acids. The CDR3 DNA reads TGTGCCAGCACCCCTAGGAGCGGCTCACCCCTCCACTTT. Its protein product is CASTPRSGSPLHF.

The rearrangement joins TRBV2 to TRBJ2-5; 10 bases agree with TRBD2. This CDR3 comprises 17 residues. The J segment lost 5 bases and the V segment lost 2 bases, leaving 11 bases of the junction unmatched. From germline, CDR1 is SNHLY and CDR2 FYNNEI. The DNA for the CDR3 is TGTGCCAGCAGTGAAAGCAGAGCTAGCGGGGGAAGGGAGACCCAGTACTTC. This gives the protein CASSESRASGGRETQYF. The whole variable domain, filled in from reference TRBV2 and TRBJ2-5, reads EPEVTQTPSHQVTQMGQEVILRCVPISNHLYFYWYRQILGQKVEFLVSFYNNEISEKSEIFDDQFSVERPDGSNFTLKIRSTKLEDSAMYFCASSESRASGGRETQYFGPGTRLLVL.

This chain connects TRBV30 to TRBJ2-2, with 10 bases identical to TRBD2. J was trimmed by 6 bases and V by 3 bases; bases with no gene match: 4. The length of the CDR3 is 14 residues. Germline loops: CDR1 GTSNPN, CDR2 SVGIG (reference sequence). The CDR3 is CAWRAGLAAGELFF. In nucleotides, the CDR3 is TGTGCCTGGAGGGCCGGACTAGCGGCCGGGGAGCTGTTTTTT.

The chain combines TRBV15 with TRBJ2-7; 9 bases align to TRBD1. V dropped 0 bases and J dropped 3; count of bases not matched to a gene: 3. Germline V CDR1 and CDR2: LNHNV, YYDKDF (reference sequence). The CDR3 loop spans 15 amino acids. For the CDR3, the DNA is TGTGCCACCAGCAGAGACCGGGACAGGGTCTACGAGCAGTACTTC. This sequence encodes CATSRDRDRVYEQYF.

This chain connects TRBV12-5 to TRBJ2-6, with D possibly TRBD2 on 6 matching bases. Germline V CDR1 and CDR2: LGHNT, FRNRAP. This CDR3 is 17 amino acids long. Trimming removed 3 bases at V and 4 bases at J, with 16 bases between. The CDR3 sequence: CASGFQGLQSGANVLTF. The CDR3 nucleotides read TGTGCTAGTGGTTTTCAGGGACTGCAGTCCGGGGCCAACGTCCTGACTTTC.

This clone was counted once. The rearrangement uses TRBV24-1 and TRBJ2-5, with TRBD1 matching 7 bases. From germline, CDR1 is KGHDR and CDR2 SFDVKD. V lost 5 bases and J lost 2; bases outside the gene matches: 7. The CDR3 runs to 15 residues. Here the CDR3 DNA reads TGTGCCACCAGTGTTGGGACAGCTCCTCAAGAGACCCAGTACTTC. Encoded protein: CATSVGTAPQETQYF.

This clone showed up just a few times. The rearrangement links TRBV28 to TRBJ1-1; possibly TRBD1 for D (6 bases). CDR1 is MDHEN, CDR2 SYDVKM, per germline. V gave up 5 bases and J gave up 2 bases, with 15 bases separating them. CDR3 length equals 15 residues. The CDR3 region has the DNA TGTGCCAGCAGTCTCTCCGGGACAAAAAACACTGAAGCTTTCTTT. Its translation: CASSLSGTKNTEAFF.

The J gene is TRBJ2-1, the V gene TRBV9; 11 bases fit TRBD2. The V gene end was trimmed by 4 bases and the J gene end by 4 bases; junction bases not matched to a gene: 7. The CDR3 is made up of 16 amino acids. From germline, CDR1 is SGDLS and CDR2 YYNGEE. DNA for the CDR3: TGTGCCAGCAGCCCACAGACTAGCGGGATTTACAATGAGCAGTTCTTC. Translated: CASSPQTSGIYNEQFF. The whole variable domain, remainder taken from reference TRBV9 and TRBJ2-1, is DSGVTQTPKHLITATGQRVTLRCSPRSGDLSVYWYQQSLDQGLQFLIQYYNGEERAKGNILERFSAQQFPDLHSELNLSSLELGDSALYFCASSPQTSGIYNEQFFGPGTRLTVL.

This chain joins TRBV9 and TRBJ2-5; 9 nucleotides line up with TRBD2. V trimming: 4 bases; J trimming: 4 bases; junction bases outside the gene matches: 8. Germline CDR1 SGDLS, CDR2 YYNGEE. The CDR3 sequence is 15 residues long. The CDR3 DNA reads TGTGCCAGCAGCTCGGGACTAGCATTCGGAGAGACCCAGTACTTC. This sequence encodes CASSSGLAFGETQYF.

This chain connects TRBV5-1 to TRBJ2-7, with TRBD1 matching 11 bases. This CDR3 contains 18 residues. CDR1 is SGHRS and CDR2 is YFSETQ in the germline V gene. The V segment lost 0 bases and the J segment 6 bases; nucleotides outside the gene matches: 14. Here the CDR3 reads CASSLAGGTGGERSEQYF. DNA for the CDR3: TGCGCCAGCAGCTTGGCCGGCGGGACAGGGGGTGAAAGATCCGAGCAGTACTTC.

The V gene is TRBV2, the J gene TRBJ2-7; possibly TRBD2 for D (5 bases). Germline V gene lookup returns CDR1 SNHLY and CDR2 FYNNEI. V shed 6 bases and J shed 2 bases, with 17 bases lying between them. The length of the CDR3 is 15 residues. The DNA of the CDR3 is TGTGCCAGCAGCCGGACGGAGGTTAGAACCTACGAGCAGTACTTC. This translates into CASSRTEVRTYEQYF. Drawing the rest from reference TRBV2 and TRBJ2-7, the complete variable domain is EPEVTQTPSHQVTQMGQEVILRCVPISNHLYFYWYRQILGQKVEFLVSFYNNEISEKSEIFDDQFSVERPDGSNFTLKIRSTKLEDSAMYFCASSRTEVRTYEQYFGPGTRLTVT.

The chain combines TRBV29-1 with TRBJ2-1; D call uncertain. V lost 5 bases and J lost 13, with 15 bases in between. CDR3 length: 11 amino acids. Per the germline V gene, CDR1 is SQVTM and CDR2 is ANQGSEA. CDR3 nucleotide sequence: TGCAGCGTTATATCGGCTAGAACCCAGTTCTTC. Translated: CSVISARTQFF.